This T cell receptor (beta chain) was sequenced in a study of control samples from healthy donors and cancer patients. Assay used: immunoSEQ multiplex PCR; TCRdb lists only in-frame clones, some missing. The top ten clones hold less than 25% of a sample with tens of thousands of clones, nearly 95% of them seen once. Trimming stripped 8 bases from V and 0 bases from J, with 13 bases between. Per germline, CDR1 SEHNR and CDR2 FQNEAQ (reference sequence). The CDR3 totals 14 residues. Material: PBMCs. The sequence was obtained from a woman in her forties or fifties with head and neck cancer. The chain has TRBV7-9 and TRBJ1-1; D is uncertain. The CDR3 reads CASSSERLNTEAFF. As DNA, the CDR3 is TGTGCCAGCTCGAGTGAACGCTTGAACACTGAAGCTTTCTTT.